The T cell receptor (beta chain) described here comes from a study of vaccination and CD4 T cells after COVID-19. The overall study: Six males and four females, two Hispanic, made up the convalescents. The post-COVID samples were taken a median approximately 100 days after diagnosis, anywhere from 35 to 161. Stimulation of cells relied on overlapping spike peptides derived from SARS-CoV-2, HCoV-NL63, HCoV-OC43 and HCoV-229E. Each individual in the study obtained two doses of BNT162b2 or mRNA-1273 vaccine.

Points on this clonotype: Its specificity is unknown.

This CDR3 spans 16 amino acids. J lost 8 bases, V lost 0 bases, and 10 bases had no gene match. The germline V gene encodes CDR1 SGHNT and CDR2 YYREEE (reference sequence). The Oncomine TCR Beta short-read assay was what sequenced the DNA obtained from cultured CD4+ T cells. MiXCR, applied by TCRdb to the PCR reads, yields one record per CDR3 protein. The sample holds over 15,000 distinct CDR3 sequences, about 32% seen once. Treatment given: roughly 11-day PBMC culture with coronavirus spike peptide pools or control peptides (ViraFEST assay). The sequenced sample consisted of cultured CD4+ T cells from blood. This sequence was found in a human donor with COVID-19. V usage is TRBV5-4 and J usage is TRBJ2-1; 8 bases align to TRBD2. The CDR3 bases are TGTGCCAGCAGCTTGGGAGTTGCGGGGGGATATGATGAGCAGTTCTTC. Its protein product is CASSLGVAGGYDEQFF.